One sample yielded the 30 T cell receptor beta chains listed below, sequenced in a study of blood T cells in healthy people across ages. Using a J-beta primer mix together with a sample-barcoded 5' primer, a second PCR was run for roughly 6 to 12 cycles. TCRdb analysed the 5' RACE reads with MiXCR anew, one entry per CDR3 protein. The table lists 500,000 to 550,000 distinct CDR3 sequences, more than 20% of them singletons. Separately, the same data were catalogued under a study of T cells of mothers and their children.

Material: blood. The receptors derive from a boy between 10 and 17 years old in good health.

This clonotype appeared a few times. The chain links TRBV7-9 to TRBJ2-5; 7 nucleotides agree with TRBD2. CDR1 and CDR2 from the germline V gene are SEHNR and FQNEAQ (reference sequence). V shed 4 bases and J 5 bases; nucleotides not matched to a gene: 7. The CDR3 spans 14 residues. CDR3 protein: CASSSRTSSETQYF. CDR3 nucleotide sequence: TGTGCCAGCAGCTCCCGGACTAGTTCGGAGACCCAGTACTTC.

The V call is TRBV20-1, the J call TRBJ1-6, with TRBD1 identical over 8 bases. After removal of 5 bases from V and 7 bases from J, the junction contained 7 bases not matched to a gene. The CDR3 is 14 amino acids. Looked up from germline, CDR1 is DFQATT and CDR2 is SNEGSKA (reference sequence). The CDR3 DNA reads TGCAGTGCTGACCCTGGACAGGGAAATTCACCCCTCCACTTT. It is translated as CSADPGQGNSPLHF.

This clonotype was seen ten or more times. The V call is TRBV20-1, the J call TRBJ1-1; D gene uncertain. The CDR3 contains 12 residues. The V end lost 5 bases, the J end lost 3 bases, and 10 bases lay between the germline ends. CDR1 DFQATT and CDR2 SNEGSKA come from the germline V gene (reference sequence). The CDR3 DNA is TGCAGTGCTCCTTACCGGGACACTGAAGCTTTCTTT. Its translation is CSAPYRDTEAFF.

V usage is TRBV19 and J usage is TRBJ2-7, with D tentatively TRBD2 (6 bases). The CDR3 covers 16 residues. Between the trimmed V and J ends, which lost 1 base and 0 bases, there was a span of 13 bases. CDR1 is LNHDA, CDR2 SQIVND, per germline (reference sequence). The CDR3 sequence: CASSIVIRGSSYEQYF. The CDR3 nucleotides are TGTGCCAGTAGTATAGTTATCCGGGGGAGCTCCTACGAGCAGTACTTC.

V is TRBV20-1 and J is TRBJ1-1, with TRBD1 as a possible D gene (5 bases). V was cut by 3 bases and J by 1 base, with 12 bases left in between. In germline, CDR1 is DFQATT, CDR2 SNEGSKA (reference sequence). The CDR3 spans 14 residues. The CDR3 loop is CSASPMGRNTEAFF. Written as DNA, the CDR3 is TGCAGTGCTAGCCCCATGGGACGGAACACTGAAGCTTTCTTT.

CDR3 residues: CASRGDVNEQFF. DNA of the CDR3: TGTGCCAGCAGGGGCGACGTCAATGAGCAGTTCTTC. The chain couples TRBV12-3 or TRBV12-4 to TRBJ2-5, with D uncertain. The J call is in doubt because the DNA end fits TRBJ2-1 better. The CDR3 is 12 amino acids.

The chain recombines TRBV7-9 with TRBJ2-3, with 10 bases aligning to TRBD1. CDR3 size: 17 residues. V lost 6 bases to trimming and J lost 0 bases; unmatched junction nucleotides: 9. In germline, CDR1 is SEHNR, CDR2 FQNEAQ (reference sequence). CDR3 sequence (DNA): TGTGCCAGCAGGCGCCCCGACAGGGGGCTTAGCACAGATACGCAGTATTTT. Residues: CASRRPDRGLSTDTQYF.

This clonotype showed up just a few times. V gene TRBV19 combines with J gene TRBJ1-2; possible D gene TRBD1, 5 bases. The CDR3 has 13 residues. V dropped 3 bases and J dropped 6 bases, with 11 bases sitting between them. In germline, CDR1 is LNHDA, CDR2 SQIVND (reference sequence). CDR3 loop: CASSMGGQDGYTF. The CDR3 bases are TGTGCCAGTAGTATGGGGGGTCAGGATGGCTACACCTTC.

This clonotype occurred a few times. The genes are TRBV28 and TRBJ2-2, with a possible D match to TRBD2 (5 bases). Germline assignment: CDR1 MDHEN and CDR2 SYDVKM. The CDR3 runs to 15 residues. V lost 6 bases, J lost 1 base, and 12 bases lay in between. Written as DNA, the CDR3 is TGTGCCAGCAGCCTCCCTCGGGGGAACACCGGGGAGCTGTTTTTT. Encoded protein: CASSLPRGNTGELFF.

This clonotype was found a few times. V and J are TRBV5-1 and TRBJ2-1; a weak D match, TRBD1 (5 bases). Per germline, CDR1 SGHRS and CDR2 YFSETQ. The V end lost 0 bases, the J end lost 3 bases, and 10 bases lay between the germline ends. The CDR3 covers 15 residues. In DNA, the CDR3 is TGCGCCAGCAGCTTGGATCCAGGGTACTACAATGAGCAGTTCTTC. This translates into CASSLDPGYYNEQFF.

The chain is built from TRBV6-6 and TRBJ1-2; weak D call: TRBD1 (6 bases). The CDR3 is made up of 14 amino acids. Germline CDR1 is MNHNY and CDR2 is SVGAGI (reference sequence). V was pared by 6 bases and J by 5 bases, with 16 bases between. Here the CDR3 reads CASSREQGIYGYTF. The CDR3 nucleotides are TGTGCCAGCAGCCGAGAACAGGGAATTTATGGCTACACCTTC.

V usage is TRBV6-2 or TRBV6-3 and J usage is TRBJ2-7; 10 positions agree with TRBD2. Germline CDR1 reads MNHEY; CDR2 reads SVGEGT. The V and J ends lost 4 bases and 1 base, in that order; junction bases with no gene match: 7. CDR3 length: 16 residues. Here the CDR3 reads CASSSLLAGVSYEQYF. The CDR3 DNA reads TGTGCCAGCAGTTCCCTGCTAGCGGGAGTGTCCTACGAGCAGTACTTC.

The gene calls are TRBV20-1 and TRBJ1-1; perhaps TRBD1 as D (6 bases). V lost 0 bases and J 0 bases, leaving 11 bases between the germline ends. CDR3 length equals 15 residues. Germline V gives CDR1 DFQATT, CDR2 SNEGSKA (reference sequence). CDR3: CSAREGGYMNTEAFF. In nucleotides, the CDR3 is TGCAGTGCTAGAGAAGGGGGGTACATGAACACTGAAGCTTTCTTT.

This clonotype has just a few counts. CDR3 in amino acids: CASSETGTAYNEQFF. CDR3 sequence (DNA): TGTGCCAGCAGTGAGACCGGGACAGCATACAATGAGCAGTTCTTC. The chain joins TRBV12-3 or TRBV12-4 to TRBJ2-1; 7 nucleotides agree with TRBD1. This CDR3 comprises 15 residues. V lost 5 bases and J lost 4; bases outside the gene matches: 8.

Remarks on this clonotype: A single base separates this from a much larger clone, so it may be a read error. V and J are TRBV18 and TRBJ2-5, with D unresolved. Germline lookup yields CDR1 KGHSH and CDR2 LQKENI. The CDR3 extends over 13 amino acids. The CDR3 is CPSSPLTAETQYF. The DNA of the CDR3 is TGTCCCAGCTCACCACTTACAGCGGAGACCCAGTACTTC.

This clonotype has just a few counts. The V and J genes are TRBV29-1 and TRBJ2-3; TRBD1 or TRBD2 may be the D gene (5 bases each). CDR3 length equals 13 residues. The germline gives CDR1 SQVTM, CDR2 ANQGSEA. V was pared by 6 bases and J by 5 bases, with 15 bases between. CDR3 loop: CSVRGRLRDTQYF. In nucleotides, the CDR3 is TGCAGCGTGAGGGGTCGGCTGAGAGATACGCAGTATTTT.

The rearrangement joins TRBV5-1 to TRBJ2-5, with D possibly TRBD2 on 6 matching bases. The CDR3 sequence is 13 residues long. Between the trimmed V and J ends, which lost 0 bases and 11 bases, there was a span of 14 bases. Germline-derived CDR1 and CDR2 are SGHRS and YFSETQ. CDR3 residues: CASSLEAGLRQYF. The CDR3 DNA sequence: TGCGCCAGCAGCTTGGAGGCGGGACTCAGGCAGTACTTC.

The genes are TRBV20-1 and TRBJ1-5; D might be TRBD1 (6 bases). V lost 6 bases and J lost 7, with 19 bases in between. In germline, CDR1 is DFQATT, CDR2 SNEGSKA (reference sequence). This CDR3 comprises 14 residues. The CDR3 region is CSARTVFEDQPQHF. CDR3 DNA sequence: TGCAGTGCCAGGACAGTCTTCGAGGACCAGCCCCAGCATTTT.

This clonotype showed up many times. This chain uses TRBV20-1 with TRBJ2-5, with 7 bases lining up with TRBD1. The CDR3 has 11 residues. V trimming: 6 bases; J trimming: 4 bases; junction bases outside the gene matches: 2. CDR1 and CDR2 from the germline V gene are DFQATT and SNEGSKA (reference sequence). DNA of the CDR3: TGCAGTGCCGAGGGGGCAGAGACCCAGTACTTC. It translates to CSAEGAETQYF.

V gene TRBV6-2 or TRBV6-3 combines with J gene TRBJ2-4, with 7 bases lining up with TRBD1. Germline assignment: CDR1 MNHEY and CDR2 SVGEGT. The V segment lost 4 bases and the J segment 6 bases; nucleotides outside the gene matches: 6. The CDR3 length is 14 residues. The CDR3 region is CASSSGTAGNIQYF. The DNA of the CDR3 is TGTGCCAGCAGTTCCGGGACAGCTGGAAACATTCAGTACTTC.

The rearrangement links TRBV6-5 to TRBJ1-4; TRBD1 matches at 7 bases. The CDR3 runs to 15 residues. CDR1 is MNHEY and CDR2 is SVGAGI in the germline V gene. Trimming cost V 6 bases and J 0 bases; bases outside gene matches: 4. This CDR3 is CASSTDRATNEKLFF. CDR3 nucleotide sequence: TGTGCCAGCAGCACCGACAGGGCAACTAATGAAAAACTGTTTTTT.

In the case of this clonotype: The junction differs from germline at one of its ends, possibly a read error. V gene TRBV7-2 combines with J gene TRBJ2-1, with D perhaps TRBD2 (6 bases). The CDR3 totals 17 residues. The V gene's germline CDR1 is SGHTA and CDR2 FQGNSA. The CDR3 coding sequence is TGTGCTAGCAGCTTATATGTTGGGGGGAGCTCCTACAATGAGCAGTTCTTC. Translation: CASSLYVGGSSYNEQFF.

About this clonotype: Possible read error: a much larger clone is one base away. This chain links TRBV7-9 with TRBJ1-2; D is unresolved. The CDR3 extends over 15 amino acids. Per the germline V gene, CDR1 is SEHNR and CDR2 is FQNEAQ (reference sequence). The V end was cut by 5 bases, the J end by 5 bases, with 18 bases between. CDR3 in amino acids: CASSETQAAHYGYTF. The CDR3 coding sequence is TGTGCCAGCAGCGAAACCCAGGCTGCCCATTATGGCTACACCTTC.

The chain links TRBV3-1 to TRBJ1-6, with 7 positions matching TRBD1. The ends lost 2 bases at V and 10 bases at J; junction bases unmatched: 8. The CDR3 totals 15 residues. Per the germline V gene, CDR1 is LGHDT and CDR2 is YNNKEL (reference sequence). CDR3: CASSQSTGIGSPLHF. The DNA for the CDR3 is TGTGCCAGCAGCCAATCGACAGGGATCGGGTCACCCCTCCACTTT.

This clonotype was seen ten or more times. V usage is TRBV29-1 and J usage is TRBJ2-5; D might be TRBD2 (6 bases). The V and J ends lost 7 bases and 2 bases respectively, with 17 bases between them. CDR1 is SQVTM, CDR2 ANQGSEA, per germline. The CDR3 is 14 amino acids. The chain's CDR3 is CSALRGDGQETQYF. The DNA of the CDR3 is TGCAGCGCTCTGCGGGGTGACGGGCAAGAGACCCAGTACTTC. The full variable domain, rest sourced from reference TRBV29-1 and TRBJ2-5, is SAVISQKPSRDICQRGTSLTIQCQVDSQVTMMFWYRQQPGQSLTLIATANQGSEATYESGFVIDKFPISRPNLTFSTLTVSNMSPEDSSIYLCSALRGDGQETQYFGPGTRLLVL.

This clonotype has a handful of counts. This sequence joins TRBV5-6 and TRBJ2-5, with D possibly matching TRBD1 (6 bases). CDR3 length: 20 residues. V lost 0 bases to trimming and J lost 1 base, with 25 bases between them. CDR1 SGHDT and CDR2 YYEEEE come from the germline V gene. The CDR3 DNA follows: TGTGCCAGCAGCTTGGGGGACCACAGGGTCCTTGGAGTATTCCAAGAGACCCAGTACTTC. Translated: CASSLGDHRVLGVFQETQYF.

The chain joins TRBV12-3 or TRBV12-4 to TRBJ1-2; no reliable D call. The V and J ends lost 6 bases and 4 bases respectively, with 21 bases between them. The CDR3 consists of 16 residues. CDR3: CASSPTPRGVTYGYTF. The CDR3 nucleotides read TGTGCCAGCAGCCCTACCCCCCGCGGGGTAACCTATGGCTACACCTTC.

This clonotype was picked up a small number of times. CDR3 in amino acids: CASSQTQSAGGWNEQYF. As DNA, the CDR3 is TGCGCCAGCAGCCAAACCCAAAGTGCGGGGGGTTGGAACGAGCAGTACTTC. The V call is TRBV4-3, the J call TRBJ2-5; 8 nucleotides match TRBD2. Gene TRBJ2-7 matches the end of the DNA better, so the J call may be wrong. This CDR3 has 17 amino acids. Germline V gives CDR1 LGHNA, CDR2 YSLEER.

CDR3 amino acids: CSVVLLAETDTQYF. The CDR3 region has the DNA TGCAGCGTTGTATTACTAGCGGAGACGGATACGCAGTATTTT. V gene TRBV29-1 combines with J gene TRBJ2-3; 8 bases align to TRBD2. CDR3 length: 14 amino acids. Germline CDR1 SQVTM, CDR2 ANQGSEA. V was pared by 4 bases and J by 6 bases, with 9 bases of the junction left unmatched.

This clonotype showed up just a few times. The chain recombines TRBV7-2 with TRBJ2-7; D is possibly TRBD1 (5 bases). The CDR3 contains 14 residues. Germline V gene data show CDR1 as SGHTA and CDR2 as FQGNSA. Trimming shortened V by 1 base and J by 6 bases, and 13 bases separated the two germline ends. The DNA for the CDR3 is TGTGCCAGCAGCTTAGGGCAGGGTTTTGGCGAGCAGTACTTC. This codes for CASSLGQGFGEQYF.